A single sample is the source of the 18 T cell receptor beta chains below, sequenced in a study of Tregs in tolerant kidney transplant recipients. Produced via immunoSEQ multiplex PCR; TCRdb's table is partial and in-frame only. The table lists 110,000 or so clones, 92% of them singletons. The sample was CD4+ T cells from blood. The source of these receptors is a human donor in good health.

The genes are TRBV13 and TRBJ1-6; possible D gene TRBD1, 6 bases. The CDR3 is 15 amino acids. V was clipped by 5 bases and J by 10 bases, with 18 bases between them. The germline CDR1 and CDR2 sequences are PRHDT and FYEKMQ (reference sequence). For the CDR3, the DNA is TGTGCCAGCAGCCTAGACAGGTCGTCAGGATCACCCCTCCACTTT. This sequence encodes CASSLDRSSGSPLHF.

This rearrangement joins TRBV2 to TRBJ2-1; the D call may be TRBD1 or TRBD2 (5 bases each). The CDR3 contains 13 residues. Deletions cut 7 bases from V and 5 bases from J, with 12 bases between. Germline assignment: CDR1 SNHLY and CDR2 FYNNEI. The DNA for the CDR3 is TGTGCCAGCAAAGGGACGAGAAACAATGAGCAGTTCTTC. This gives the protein CASKGTRNNEQFF.

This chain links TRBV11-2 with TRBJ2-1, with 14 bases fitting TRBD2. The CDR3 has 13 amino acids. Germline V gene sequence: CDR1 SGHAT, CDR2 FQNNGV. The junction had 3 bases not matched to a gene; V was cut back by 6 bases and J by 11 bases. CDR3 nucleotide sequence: TGTGCCAGCAGGCGACTAGCGGGGGGGCAGCAGTTCTTC. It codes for CASRRLAGGQQFF.

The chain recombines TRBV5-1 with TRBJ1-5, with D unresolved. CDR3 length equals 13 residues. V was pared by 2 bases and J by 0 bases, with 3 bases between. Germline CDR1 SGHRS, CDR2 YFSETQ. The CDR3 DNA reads TGCGCCAGCAGCTTTCATAGCAATCAGCCCCAGCATTTT. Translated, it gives CASSFHSNQPQHF.

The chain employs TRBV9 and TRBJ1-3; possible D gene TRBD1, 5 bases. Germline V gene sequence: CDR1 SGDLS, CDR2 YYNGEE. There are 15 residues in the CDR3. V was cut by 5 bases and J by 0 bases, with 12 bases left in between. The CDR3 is CASSLTGNSGNTIYF. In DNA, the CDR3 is TGTGCCAGCAGTCTTACAGGTAACTCTGGAAACACCATATATTTT.

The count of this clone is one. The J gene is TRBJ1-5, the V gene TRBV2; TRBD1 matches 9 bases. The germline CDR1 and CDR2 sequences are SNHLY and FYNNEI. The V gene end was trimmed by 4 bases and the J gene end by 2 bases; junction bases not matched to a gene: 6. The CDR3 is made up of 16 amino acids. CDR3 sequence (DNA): TGTGCCAGCAGTGGGGACAGGGCAACGGGCAATCAGCCCCAGCATTTT. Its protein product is CASSGDRATGNQPQHF.

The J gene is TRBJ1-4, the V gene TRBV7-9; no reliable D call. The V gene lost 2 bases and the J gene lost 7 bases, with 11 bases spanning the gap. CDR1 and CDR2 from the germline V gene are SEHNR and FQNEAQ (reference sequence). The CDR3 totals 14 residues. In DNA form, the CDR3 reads TGTGCCAGCAGCTTACCGGAGGGAGGTGAAAAACTGTTTTTT. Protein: CASSLPEGGEKLFF.

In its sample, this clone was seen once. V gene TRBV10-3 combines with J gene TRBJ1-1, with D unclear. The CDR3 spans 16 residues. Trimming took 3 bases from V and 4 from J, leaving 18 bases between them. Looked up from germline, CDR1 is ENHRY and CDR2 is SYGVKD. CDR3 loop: CAISDYRDATSTEAFF. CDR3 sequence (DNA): TGTGCCATCAGTGATTACCGAGACGCAACCTCCACTGAAGCTTTCTTT.

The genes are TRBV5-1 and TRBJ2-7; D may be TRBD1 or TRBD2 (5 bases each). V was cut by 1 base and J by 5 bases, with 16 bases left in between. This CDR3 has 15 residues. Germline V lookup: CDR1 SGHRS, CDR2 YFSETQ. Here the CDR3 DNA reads TGCGCCAGCAGCTTGAATGGGGGAAATCGCGACGAGCAGTACTTC. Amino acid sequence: CASSLNGGNRDEQYF.

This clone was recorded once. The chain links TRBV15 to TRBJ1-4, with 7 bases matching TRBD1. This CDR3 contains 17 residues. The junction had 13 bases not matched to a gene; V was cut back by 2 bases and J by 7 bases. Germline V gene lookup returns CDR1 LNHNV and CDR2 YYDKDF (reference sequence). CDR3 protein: CATSRFHTGVGGEKLFF. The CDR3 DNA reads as TGTGCCACCAGCAGATTTCATACAGGGGTGGGAGGTGAAAAACTGTTTTTT. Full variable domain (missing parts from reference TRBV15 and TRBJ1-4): DAMVIQNPRYQVTQFGKPVTLSCSQTLNHNVMYWYQQKSSQAPKLLFHYYDKDFNNEADTPDNFQSRRPNTSFCFLDIRSPGLGDTAMYLCATSRFHTGVGGEKLFFGSGTQLSVL.

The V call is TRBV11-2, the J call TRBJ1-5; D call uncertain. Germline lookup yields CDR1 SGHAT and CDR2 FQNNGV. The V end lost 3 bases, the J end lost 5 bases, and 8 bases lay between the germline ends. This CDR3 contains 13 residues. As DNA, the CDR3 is TGTGCCAGCAGCTTTTCTACCGATCAGCCCCAGCATTTT. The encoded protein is CASSFSTDQPQHF.

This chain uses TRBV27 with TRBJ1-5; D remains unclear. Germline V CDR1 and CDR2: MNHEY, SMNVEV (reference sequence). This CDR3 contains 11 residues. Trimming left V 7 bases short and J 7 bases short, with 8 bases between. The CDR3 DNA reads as TGTGCCAGCATAGGAGGGCAGCCCCAGCATTTT. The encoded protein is CASIGGQPQHF.

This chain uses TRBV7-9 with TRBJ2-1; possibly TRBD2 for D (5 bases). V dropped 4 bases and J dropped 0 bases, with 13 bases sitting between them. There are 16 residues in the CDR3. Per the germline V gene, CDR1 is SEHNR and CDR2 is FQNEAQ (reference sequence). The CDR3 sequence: CASSSAMGSSYNEQFF. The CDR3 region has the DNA TGTGCCAGCAGCTCGGCTATGGGGAGCTCCTACAATGAGCAGTTCTTC.

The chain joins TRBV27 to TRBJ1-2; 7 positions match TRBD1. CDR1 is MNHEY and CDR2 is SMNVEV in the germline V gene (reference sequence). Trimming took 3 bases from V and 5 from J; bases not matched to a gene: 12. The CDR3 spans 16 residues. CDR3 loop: CASSFWRQGRGYGYTF. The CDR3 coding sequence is TGTGCCAGCAGTTTCTGGAGACAGGGCCGGGGTTATGGCTACACCTTC.

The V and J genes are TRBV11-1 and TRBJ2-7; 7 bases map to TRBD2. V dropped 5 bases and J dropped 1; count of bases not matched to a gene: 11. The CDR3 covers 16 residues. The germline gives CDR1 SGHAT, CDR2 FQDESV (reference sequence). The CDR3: CASSRTTSSESYEQYF. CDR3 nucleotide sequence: TGTGCCAGCAGCCGTACGACTAGCTCAGAGTCCTACGAGCAGTACTTC.

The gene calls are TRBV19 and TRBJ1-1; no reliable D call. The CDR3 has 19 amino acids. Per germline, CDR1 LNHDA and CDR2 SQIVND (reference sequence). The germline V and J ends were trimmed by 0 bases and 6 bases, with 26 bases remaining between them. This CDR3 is CASSIDPASGRLYYAEAFF. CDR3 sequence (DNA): TGTGCCAGTAGTATAGATCCGGCCTCGGGCAGGCTTTATTACGCTGAAGCTTTCTTT.

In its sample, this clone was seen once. The CDR3 coding sequence is TGTGCCAGCAGCCAGACGACAGGGAGCTCCTACAATGAGCAGTTCTTC. Protein product: CASSQTTGSSYNEQFF. The V gene is TRBV11-3, the J gene TRBJ2-1; 7 positions match TRBD1. With 5 bases clipped from V and 0 bases from J, the junction kept 7 bases outside the gene matches. Looked up from germline, CDR1 is SGHNT and CDR2 is YENEEA. The CDR3 length is 16 residues. Filled out from reference TRBV11-3 and TRBJ2-1, the complete variable domain reads EAGVVQSPRYKIIEKKQPVAFWCNPISGHNTLYWYLQNLGQGPELLIRYENEEAVDDSQLPKDRFSAERLKGVDSTLKIQPAELGDSAVYLCASSQTTGSSYNEQFFGPGTRLTVL.

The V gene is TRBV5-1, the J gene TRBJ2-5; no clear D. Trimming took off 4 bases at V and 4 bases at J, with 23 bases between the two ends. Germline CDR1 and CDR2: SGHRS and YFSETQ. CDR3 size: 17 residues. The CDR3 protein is CASSPKPQQRFSETQYF. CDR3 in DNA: TGCGCCAGCAGCCCGAAGCCCCAGCAGCGTTTCTCAGAGACCCAGTACTTC.